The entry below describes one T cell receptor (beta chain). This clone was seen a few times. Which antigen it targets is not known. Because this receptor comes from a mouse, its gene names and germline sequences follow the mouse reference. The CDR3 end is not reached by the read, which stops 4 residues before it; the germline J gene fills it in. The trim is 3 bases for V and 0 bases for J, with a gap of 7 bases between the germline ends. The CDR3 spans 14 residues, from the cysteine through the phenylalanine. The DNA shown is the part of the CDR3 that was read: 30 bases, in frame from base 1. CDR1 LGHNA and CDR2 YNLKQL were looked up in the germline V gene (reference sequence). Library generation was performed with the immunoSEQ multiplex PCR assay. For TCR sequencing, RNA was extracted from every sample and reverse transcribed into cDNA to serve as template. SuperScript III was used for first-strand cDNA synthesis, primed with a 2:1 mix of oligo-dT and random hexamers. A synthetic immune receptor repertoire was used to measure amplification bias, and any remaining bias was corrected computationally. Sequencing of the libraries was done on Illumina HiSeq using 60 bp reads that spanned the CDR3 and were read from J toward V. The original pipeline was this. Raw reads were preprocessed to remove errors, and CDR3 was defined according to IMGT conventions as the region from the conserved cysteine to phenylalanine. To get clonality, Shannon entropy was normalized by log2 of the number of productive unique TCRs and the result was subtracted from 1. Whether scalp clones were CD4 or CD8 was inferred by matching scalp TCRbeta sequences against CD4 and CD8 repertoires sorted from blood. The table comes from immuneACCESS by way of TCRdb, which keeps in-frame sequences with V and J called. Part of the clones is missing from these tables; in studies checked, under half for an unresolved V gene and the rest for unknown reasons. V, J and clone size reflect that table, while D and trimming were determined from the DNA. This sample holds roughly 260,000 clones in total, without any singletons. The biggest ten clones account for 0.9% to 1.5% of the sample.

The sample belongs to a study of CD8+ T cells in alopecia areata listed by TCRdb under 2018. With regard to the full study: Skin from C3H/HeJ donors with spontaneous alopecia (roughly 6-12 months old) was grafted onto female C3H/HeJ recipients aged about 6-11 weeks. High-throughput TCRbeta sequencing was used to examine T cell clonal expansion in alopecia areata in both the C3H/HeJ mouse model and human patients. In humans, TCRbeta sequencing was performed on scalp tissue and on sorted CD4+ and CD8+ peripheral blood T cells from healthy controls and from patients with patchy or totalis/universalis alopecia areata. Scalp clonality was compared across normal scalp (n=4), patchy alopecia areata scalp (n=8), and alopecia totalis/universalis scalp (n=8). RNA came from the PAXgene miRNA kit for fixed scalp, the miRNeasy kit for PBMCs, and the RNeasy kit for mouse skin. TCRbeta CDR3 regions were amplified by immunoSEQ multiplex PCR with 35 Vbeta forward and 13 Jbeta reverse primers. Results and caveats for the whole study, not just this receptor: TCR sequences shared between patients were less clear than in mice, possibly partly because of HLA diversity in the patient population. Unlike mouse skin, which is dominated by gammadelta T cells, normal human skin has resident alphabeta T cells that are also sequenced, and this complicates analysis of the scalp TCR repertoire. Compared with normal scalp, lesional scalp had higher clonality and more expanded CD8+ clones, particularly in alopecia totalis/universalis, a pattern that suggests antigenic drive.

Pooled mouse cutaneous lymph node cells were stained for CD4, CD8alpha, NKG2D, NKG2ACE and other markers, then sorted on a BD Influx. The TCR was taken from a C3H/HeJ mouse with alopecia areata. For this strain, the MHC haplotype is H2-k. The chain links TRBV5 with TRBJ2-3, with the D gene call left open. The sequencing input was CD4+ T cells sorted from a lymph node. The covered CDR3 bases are TGTGCCAGCAGCCACACAGCTAGTGCAGAA. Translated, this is CASSHTASAE. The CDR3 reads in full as CASSHTASAETLYF.